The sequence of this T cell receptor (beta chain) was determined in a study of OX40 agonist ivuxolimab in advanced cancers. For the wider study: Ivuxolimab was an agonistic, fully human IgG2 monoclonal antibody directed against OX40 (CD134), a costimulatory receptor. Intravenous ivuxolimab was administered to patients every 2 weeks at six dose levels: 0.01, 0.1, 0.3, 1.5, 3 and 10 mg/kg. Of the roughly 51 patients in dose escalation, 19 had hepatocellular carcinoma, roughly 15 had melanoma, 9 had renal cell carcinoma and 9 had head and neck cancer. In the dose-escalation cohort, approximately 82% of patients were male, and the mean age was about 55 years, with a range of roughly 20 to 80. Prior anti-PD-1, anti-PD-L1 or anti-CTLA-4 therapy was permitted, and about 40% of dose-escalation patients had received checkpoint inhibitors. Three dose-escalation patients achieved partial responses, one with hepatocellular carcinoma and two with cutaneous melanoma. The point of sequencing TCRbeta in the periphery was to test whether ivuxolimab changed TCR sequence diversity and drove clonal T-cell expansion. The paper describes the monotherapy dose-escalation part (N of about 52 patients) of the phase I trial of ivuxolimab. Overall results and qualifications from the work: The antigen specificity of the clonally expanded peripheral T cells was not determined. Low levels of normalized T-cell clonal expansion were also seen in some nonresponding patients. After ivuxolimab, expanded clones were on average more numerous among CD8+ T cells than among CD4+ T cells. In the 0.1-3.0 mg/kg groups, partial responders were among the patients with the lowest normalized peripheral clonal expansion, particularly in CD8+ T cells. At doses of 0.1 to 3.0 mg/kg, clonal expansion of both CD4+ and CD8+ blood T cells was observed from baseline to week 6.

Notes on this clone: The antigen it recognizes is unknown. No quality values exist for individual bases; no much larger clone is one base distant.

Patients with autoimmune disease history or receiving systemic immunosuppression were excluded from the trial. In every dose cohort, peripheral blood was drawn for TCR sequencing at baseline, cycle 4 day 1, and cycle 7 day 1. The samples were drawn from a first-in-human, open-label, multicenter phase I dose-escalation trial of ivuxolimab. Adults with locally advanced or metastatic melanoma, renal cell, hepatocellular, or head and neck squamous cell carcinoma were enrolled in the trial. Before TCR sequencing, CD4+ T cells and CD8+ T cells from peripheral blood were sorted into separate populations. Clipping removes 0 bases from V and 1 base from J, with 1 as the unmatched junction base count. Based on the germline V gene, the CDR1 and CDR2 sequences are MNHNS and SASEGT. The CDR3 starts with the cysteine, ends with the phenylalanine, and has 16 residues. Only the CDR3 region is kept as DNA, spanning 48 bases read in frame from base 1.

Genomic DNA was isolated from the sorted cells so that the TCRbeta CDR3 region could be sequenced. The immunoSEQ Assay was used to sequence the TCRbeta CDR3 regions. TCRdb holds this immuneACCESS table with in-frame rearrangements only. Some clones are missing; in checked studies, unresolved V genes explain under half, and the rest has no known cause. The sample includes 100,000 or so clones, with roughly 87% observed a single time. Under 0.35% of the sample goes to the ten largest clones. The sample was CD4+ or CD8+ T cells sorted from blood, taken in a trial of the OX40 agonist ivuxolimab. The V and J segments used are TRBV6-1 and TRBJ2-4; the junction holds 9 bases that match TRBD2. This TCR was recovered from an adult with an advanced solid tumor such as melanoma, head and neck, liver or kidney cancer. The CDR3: CASSEASGGAKNIQYF. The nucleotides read TGTGCCAGCAGTGAAGCGAGCGGGGGGGCCAAAAACATTCAGTACTTC.